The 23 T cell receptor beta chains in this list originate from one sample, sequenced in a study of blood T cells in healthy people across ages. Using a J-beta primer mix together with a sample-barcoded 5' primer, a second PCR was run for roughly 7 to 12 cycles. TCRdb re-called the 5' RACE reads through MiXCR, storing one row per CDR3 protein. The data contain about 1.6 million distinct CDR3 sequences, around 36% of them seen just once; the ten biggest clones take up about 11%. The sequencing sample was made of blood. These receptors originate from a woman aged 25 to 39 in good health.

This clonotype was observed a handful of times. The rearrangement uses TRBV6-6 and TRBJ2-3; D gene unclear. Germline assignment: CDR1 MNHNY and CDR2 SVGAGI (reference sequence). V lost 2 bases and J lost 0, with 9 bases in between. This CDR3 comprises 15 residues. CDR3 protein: CASSYGYGSTDTQYF. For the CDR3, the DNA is TGTGCCAGCAGTTACGGGTACGGCAGCACAGATACGCAGTATTTT.

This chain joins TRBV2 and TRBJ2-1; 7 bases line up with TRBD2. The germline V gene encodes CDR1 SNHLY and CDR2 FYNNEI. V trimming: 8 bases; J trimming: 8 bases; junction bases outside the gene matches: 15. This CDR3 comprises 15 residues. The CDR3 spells CASAAMTSRAHEQFF. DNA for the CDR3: TGTGCCAGCGCTGCCATGACTAGCAGGGCACATGAGCAGTTCTTC.

The CDR3 coding sequence is TGTGCCAGCAGTTCCACCTTACAGGGTGGCCCTGGGGAGCTGTTTTTT. This encodes CASSSTLQGGPGELFF. This chain joins TRBV6-5 and TRBJ2-2; possible D gene TRBD1, 6 bases. The V gene's germline CDR1 is MNHEY and CDR2 SVGAGI. The CDR3 has 16 amino acids. The V end was cut by 4 bases, the J end by 8 bases, with 20 bases between.

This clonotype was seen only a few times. The CDR3 sequence: CASSYSKQSSYEQYF. The CDR3 region has the DNA TGTGCCAGCAGTTACTCGAAGCAGAGCTCCTACGAGCAGTACTTC. The chain employs TRBV6-6 and TRBJ2-7, with unresolved D. V lost 0 bases to trimming and J lost 0 bases, with 9 bases between them. Germline V gives CDR1 MNHNY, CDR2 SVGAGI (reference sequence). The CDR3 has 15 amino acids.

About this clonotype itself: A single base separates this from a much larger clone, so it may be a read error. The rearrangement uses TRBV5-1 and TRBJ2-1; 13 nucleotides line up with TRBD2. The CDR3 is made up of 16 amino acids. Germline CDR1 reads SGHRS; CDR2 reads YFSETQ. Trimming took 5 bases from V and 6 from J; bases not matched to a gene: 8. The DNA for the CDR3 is TGCGCCAGCAGAAAGGGACTAGCGGGGAACATCAATGAGCAGTTCTTC. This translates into CASRKGLAGNINEQFF.

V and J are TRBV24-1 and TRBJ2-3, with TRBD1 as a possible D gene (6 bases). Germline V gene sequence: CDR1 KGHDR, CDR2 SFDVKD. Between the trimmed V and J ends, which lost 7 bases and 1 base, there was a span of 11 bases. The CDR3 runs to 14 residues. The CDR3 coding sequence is TGTGCCACCAGACAGGGCTTTGGCACAGATACGCAGTATTTT. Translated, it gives CATRQGFGTDTQYF.

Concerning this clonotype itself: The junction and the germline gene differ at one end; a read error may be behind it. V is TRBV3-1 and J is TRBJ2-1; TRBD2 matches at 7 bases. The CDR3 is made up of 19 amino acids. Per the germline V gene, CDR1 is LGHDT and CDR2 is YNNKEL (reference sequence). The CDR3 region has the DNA TGTGCCAGCAGCCAAGAGCTTCTTTATGGACTAGAACAATACAATGTGCAGTTCTTC. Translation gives CASSQELLYGLEQYNVQFF.

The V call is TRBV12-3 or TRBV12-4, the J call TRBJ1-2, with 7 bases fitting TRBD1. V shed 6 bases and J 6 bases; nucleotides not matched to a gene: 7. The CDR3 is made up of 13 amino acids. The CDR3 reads CASRPGGKDGYTF. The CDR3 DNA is TGTGCCAGCAGGCCAGGGGGAAAAGATGGCTACACCTTC.

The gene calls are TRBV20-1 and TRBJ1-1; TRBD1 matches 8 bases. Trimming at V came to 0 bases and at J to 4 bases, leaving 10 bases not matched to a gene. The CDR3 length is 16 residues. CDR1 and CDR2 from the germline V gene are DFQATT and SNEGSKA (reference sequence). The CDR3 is CSARDPGQGLPTEAFF. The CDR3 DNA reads TGCAGTGCTAGAGACCCCGGACAGGGTTTGCCCACTGAAGCTTTCTTT.

CDR3 amino acids: CASSGQGGADTQYF. In nucleotides, the CDR3 is TGTGCCAGCAGCGGGCAAGGGGGGGCAGATACGCAGTATTTT. The chain recombines TRBV7-6 with TRBJ2-3, with D possibly being TRBD2 (7 bases). This CDR3 has 14 amino acids. Germline V gene lookup returns CDR1 SGHVS and CDR2 FNYEAQ. The ends were cut back, 5 bases at V and 4 bases at J, with 13 bases in the middle.

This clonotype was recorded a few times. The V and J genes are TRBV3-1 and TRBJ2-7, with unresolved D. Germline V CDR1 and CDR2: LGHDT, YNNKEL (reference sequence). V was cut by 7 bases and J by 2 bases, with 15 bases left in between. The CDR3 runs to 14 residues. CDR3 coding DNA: TGTGCCAGCAACCATCTCGGACCAACCTACGAGCAGTACTTC. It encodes CASNHLGPTYEQYF.

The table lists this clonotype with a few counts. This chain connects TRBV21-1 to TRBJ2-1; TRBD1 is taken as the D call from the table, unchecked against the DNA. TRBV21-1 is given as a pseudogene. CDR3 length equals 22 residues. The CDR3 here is CASSTFRSPGPTLPSSYNEQFF. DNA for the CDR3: TGTGCCAGCAGCACCTTCCGGTCCCCGGGACCGACTTTACCGAGCTCCTACAATGAGCAGTTCTTC.

For the CDR3, the DNA is TGCAGTGCTCCGCCGACAGGGCGGATGTTGAATGAGCAGTTCTTC. As protein: CSAPPTGRMLNEQFF. This chain links TRBV20-1 with TRBJ2-1; 7 bases match TRBD1. Germline CDR1 DFQATT, CDR2 SNEGSKA (reference sequence). The CDR3 contains 15 residues. V shed 5 bases and J 7 bases; nucleotides not matched to a gene: 14.

The CDR3 nucleotides are TGTGCCAGCAGCCCATACCGGGACTACAATGAGCAGTTCTTC. Residues: CASSPYRDYNEQFF. This chain links TRBV7-8 with TRBJ2-1; D might be TRBD2 (5 bases). V lost 5 bases, J lost 3 bases, and 11 bases lay in between. Germline-derived CDR1 and CDR2 are SGHVS and FQNEAQ. This CDR3 spans 14 amino acids.

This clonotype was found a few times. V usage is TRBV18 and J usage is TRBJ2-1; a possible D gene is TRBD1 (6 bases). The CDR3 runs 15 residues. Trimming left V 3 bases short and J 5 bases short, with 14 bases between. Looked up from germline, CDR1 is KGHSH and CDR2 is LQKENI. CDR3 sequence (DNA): TGTGCCAGCTCACCCATAAGGGACATTGACAATGAGCAGTTCTTC. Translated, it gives CASSPIRDIDNEQFF.

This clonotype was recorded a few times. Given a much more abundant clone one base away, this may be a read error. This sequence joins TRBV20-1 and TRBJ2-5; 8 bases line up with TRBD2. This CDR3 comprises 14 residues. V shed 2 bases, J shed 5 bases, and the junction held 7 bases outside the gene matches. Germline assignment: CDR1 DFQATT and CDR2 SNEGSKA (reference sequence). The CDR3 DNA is TGCAGTGCTAGACGTCGGGGGGGCCCCGAGACCCAGTACTTC. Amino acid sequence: CSARRRGGPETQYF.

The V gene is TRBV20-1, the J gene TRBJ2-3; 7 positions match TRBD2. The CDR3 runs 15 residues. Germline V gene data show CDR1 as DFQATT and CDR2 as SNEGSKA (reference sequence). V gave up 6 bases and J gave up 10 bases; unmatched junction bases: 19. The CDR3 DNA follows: TGCAGTGCCCGGCCCTCGGGTCAGAAGCGGGATGCGCAGTATTTT. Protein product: CSARPSGQKRDAQYF.

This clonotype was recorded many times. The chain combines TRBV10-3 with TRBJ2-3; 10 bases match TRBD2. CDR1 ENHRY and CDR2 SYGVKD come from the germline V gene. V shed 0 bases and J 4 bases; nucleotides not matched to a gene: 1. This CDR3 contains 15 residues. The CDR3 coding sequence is TGTGCCATCAGTGAGTCGAGCGGGGGGGCAGATACGCAGTATTTT. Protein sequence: CAISESSGGADTQYF.

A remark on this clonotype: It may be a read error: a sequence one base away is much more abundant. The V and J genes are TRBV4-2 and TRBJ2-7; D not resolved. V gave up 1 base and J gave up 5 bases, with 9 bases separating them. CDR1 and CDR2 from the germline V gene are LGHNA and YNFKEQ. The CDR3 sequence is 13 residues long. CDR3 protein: CASSQVLNHEQYF. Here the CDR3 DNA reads TGTGCCAGCAGCCAAGTCCTGAACCACGAGCAGTACTTC.

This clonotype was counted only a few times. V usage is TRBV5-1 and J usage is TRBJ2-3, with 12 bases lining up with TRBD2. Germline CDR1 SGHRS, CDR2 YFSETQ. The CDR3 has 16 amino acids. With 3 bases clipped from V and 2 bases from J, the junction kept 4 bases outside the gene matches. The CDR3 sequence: CASSSGTSGYTDTQYF. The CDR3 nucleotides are TGCGCCAGCAGCTCTGGGACTAGCGGGTACACAGATACGCAGTATTTT.

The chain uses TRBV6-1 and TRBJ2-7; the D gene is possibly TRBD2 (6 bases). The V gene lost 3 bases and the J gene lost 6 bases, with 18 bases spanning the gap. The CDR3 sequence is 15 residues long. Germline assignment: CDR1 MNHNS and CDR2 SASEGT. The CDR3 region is CASSEHSKGGSEQYF. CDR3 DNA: TGTGCCAGCAGTGAGCATTCGAAGGGAGGAAGCGAGCAGTACTTC.

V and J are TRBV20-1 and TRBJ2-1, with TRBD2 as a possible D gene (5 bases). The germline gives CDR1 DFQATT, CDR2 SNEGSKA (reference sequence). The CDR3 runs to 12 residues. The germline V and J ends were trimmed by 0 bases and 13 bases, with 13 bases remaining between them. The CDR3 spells CSARDSPGRQFF. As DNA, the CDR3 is TGCAGTGCTAGAGATAGTCCGGGAAGACAGTTCTTC.

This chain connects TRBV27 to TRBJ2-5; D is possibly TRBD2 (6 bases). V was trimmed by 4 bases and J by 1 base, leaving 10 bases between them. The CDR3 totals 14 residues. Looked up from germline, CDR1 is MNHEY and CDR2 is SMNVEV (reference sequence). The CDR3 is CASSSLTSQETQYF. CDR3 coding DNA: TGTGCCAGCAGTTCCTTGACTAGCCAAGAGACCCAGTACTTC.